This T cell receptor beta chain emerged from a study of blood T cell repertoires in COVID-19. Whole-study context: Material from acute and convalescent COVID-19 was sourced from the United States, Italy and Spain. Sources were T cells, B-cell-depleted T cells, or PBMCs; the material itself was cDNA or gDNA.

Original processing methods: From reference gene primer amplification, estimates of nucleated cell counts were derived. Here immunoSEQ multiplex PCR was the method, and the copy in TCRdb shows in-frame clones only, minus some. The V and J calls and clone size are taken from that table; D and trimming were inferred from the DNA. The sample has about 35,000 clones; roughly 90% are singletons. Germline V lookup: CDR1 MNHEY, CDR2 SVGAGI. The CDR3 is 15 amino acids. Unmatched junction bases numbered 12, after V lost 6 bases and J lost 6 bases. Sequencing used peripheral blood. The chain carries TRBV6-5 and TRBJ2-7; 9 bases line up with TRBD2. The sequence was obtained from a man aged 50-59 years with active COVID-19. The CDR3 nucleotides read TGTGCCAGCAGATCCCGCAGCGGGAGGTTTCTCGAGCAGTACTTC. It translates to CASRSRSGRFLEQYF.